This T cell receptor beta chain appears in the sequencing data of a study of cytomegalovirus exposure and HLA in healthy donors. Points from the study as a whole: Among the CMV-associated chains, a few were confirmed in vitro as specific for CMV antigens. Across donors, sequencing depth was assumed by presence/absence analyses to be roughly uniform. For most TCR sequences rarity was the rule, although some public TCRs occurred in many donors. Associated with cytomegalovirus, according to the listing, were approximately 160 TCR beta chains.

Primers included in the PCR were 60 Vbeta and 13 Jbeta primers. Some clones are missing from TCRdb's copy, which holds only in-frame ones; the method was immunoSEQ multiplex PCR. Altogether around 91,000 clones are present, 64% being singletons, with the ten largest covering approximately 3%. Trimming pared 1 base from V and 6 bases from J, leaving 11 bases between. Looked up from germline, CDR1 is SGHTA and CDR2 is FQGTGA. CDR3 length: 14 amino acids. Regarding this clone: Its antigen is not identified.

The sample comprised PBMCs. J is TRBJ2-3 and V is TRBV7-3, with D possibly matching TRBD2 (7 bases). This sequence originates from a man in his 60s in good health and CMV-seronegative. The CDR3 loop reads CASSLKAGADTQYF. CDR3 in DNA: TGTGCCAGCAGCTTAAAGGCGGGGGCCGATACGCAGTATTTT.